This TCR beta chain comes out of a study of early T cells in non-severe SARS-CoV-2 infection. About the research overall: Sequencing used unsorted whole-blood bulk RNA, so chains lack pairing. General study findings and limits: Lookups in VDJdb leaned toward anti-spike CD8 responses and missed private and CD4 specificities.

Tagging with unique molecular identifiers was applied to individual cDNA molecules. TCRdb ran MiXCR on the 5' RACE reads and lists one entry per CDR3 protein. This sample has about 30,000 distinct CDR3 sequences; roughly 3.9% occur once, and the top ten carry around 8.4%. This clonotype was found many times. What it binds is unknown. This CDR3 is 14 amino acids long. V was cut by 3 bases and J by 2 bases, with 8 bases left in between. Germline CDR1 is KGHSH and CDR2 is LQKENI. The V and J genes are TRBV18 and TRBJ1-5; D not resolved. Sample: whole blood. The receptor's source is an adult who was a healthcare worker with PCR-confirmed SARS-CoV-2 infection or an uninfected control (not recorded which). For the CDR3, the DNA is TGTGCCAGCTCACCTGACCGCCGCAATCAGCCCCAGCATTTT. As protein: CASSPDRRNQPQHF.